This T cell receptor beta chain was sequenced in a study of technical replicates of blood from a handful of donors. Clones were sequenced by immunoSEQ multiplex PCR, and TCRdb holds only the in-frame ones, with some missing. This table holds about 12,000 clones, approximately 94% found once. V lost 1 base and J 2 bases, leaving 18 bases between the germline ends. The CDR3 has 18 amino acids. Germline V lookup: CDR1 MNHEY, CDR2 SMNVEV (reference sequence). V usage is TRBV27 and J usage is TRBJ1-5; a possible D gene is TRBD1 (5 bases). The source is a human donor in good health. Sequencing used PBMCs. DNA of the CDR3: TGTGCCAGCAGTTTATATGGGGGGACTATTGTGCGCAATCAGCCCCAGCATTTT. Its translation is CASSLYGGTIVRNQPQHF.